Below, 30 T cell receptor beta chains from the same sample are listed, as sequenced in a study of blood T cell repertoires in COVID-19. Method: immunoSEQ multiplex PCR; TCRdb's copy keeps in-frame clones and lacks some. The profile shows tens of thousands of clones, around 89% of them singletons. The sample consisted of peripheral blood. Source of these receptors: a human donor in a cohort sampled during active COVID-19.

On this clone: An end of the junction does not agree with germline; a read error may underlie this. The chain recombines TRBV2 with TRBJ2-2; 10 bases match TRBD2. The CDR3 is 14 residues long. Per the germline V gene, CDR1 is SNHLY and CDR2 is FYNNEI. The CDR3 sequence is CAGSLAGEFRELFF. The CDR3 DNA is TGTGCCGGCAGTCTAGCGGGAGAATTCCGGGAGCTGTTTTTT.

The rearrangement links TRBV3-1 (or the pseudogene TRBV3-2) to TRBJ2-3; 14 bases are a match to TRBD2. The length of the CDR3 is 16 residues. V trimming: 4 bases; J trimming: 3 bases; junction bases outside the gene matches: 3. Germline V CDR1 and CDR2: LGHDT, YNNKEL (reference sequence). Here the CDR3 reads CASSLTSGGATDTQYF. CDR3 coding DNA: TGTGCCAGCAGCCTGACTAGCGGGGGGGCAACAGATACGCAGTATTTT.

The chain employs TRBV3-1 (or the pseudogene TRBV3-2) and TRBJ2-3; TRBD1 agrees at 8 bases. Per germline, CDR1 LGHDT and CDR2 YNNKEL (reference sequence). J lost 6 bases, V lost 2 bases, and 7 bases had no gene match. This CDR3 has 15 amino acids. In DNA, the CDR3 is TGTGCCAGCAGCCAATTTGGGGACAGGATGGATACGCAGTATTTT. As protein: CASSQFGDRMDTQYF.

This clone was counted between two and nine times. The chain is built from TRBV29-1 and TRBJ1-1; a possible D gene is TRBD1 (5 bases). This CDR3 has 12 residues. V lost 8 bases to trimming and J lost 8 bases, with 18 bases between them. The germline V gene has CDR1 SQVTM and CDR2 ANQGSEA. CDR3 sequence reads: CSTGTGALEAFF. The CDR3 coding sequence is TGCAGCACTGGAACTGGGGCTCTAGAAGCTTTCTTT. The complete variable domain, with remaining parts taken from reference TRBV29-1 and TRBJ1-1, reads SAVISQKPSRDICQRGTSLTIQCQVDSQVTMMFWYRQQPGQSLTLIATANQGSEATYESGFVIDKFPISRPNLTFSTLTVSNMSPEDSSIYLCSTGTGALEAFFGQGTRLTVV.

The rearrangement joins TRBV7-9 to TRBJ2-5; TRBD1 aligns across 9 bases. Trimming at V came to 3 bases and at J to 4 bases, leaving 9 bases not matched to a gene. Germline V CDR1 and CDR2: SEHNR, FQNEAQ (reference sequence). The CDR3 is 16 amino acids. This CDR3 is CASSFRRQGGIETQYF. CDR3 DNA: TGTGCCAGCAGCTTTAGAAGACAGGGGGGGATAGAGACCCAGTACTTC.

The chain joins TRBV4-1 to TRBJ2-4; 9 bases are a match to TRBD2. Unmatched junction bases numbered 12, after V lost 0 bases and J lost 9 bases. Germline V gene sequence: CDR1 MGHRA, CDR2 YSYEKL. The CDR3 sequence is 17 residues long. The CDR3 nucleotides read TGCGCCAGCAGCCAAGAGTTCCTAGCGGGACCCAGCGGCATTCAGTACTTC. Its translation is CASSQEFLAGPSGIQYF.

This rearrangement joins TRBV6-6 to TRBJ1-2; D gene ambiguous. V was shortened by 2 bases and J by 4 bases, with 8 bases between the two germline ends. CDR1 and CDR2 from the germline V gene are MNHNY and SVGAGI (reference sequence). CDR3 length equals 13 residues. CDR3: CASSYDRSYGYTF. CDR3 DNA: TGTGCCAGCAGTTACGACCGGAGCTATGGCTACACCTTC.

This chain joins TRBV5-5 and TRBJ1-1; possibly TRBD1 for D (6 bases). From germline, CDR1 is SGHKS and CDR2 YYEKEE (reference sequence). This CDR3 is 15 amino acids long. V lost 6 bases and J lost 5, with 20 bases in between. This chain's CDR3 is CASTPQGFLGTEAFF. The DNA for the CDR3 is TGTGCCAGCACCCCTCAGGGGTTCCTTGGGACTGAAGCTTTCTTT.

This clone was seen a few times. The chain uses TRBV30 and TRBJ2-1; D not certain. This CDR3 has 13 residues. Germline CDR1 reads GTSNPN; CDR2 reads SVGIG (reference sequence). The germline V and J ends were trimmed by 4 bases and 0 bases, with 7 bases remaining between them. This CDR3 reads CAWTRSSYNEQFF. The CDR3 DNA reads TGTGCCTGGACTAGGAGCTCCTACAATGAGCAGTTCTTC.

The chain carries TRBV6-1 and TRBJ1-5; D might be TRBD1 (6 bases). Deletions cut 1 base from V and 0 bases from J, with 10 bases between. This CDR3 region has 16 residues. The germline V gene encodes CDR1 MNHNS and CDR2 SASEGT. CDR3 nucleotides: TGTGCCAGCAGTGAAGTGGGACAAAATAGCAATCAGCCCCAGCATTTT. Protein sequence: CASSEVGQNSNQPQHF.

The chain employs TRBV3-1 (or the pseudogene TRBV3-2) and TRBJ1-4; 10 nucleotides agree with TRBD1. The CDR3 sequence is 15 residues long. Losses at the gene ends were 4 bases for V and 6 bases for J; bases not matched to a gene: 5. Germline loops: CDR1 LGHDT, CDR2 YNNKEL (reference sequence). The CDR3 spells CASSPPGTGDEKLFF. The CDR3 DNA reads as TGTGCCAGCAGCCCTCCGGGGACAGGGGATGAAAAACTGTTTTTT.

This clone showed up just a few times. The chain's CDR3 is CATLKRDRGLLTEAFF. The CDR3 coding sequence is TGTGCCACCTTAAAGAGGGACAGGGGGCTTTTGACTGAAGCTTTCTTT. The chain combines TRBV19 with TRBJ1-1, with TRBD1 identical over 12 bases. Trimming cost V 10 bases and J 5 bases; bases outside gene matches: 14. CDR3 size: 16 residues. Germline V gene lookup returns CDR1 LNHDA and CDR2 SQIVND (reference sequence).

This clone has a single count. The CDR3 coding sequence is TGTGCCAGCAGTTTCCCCGGCCGCCCAGGGGGCTCGATCACAGATACGCAGTATTTT. Translated, it gives CASSFPGRPGGSITDTQYF. J is TRBJ2-3 and V is TRBV28, with 8 bases matching TRBD1. CDR1 is MDHEN and CDR2 is SYDVKM in the germline V gene. The junction had 16 bases not matched to a gene; V was cut back by 3 bases and J by 2 bases. The length of the CDR3 is 19 residues.

This chain links TRBV11-2 with TRBJ2-7; 13 positions match TRBD2. The length of the CDR3 is 16 residues. The V and J ends lost 6 bases and 2 bases, in that order; junction bases with no gene match: 7. Germline V gene data show CDR1 as SGHAT and CDR2 as FQNNGV. The CDR3 reads CASRSRLAGGTYEQYF. CDR3 DNA sequence: TGTGCCAGCAGGTCTCGACTAGCGGGGGGAACCTACGAGCAGTACTTC. Looking up the rest from reference TRBV11-2 and TRBJ2-7 gives the full variable domain: EAGVAQSPRYKIIEKRQSVAFWCNPISGHATLYWYQQILGQGPKLLIQFQNNGVVDDSQLPKDRFSAERLKGVDSTLKIQPAKLEDSAVYLCASRSRLAGGTYEQYFGPGTRLTVT.

The gene calls are TRBV27 and TRBJ2-2, with 8 bases matching TRBD1. V was clipped by 5 bases and J by 6 bases; unmatched bases: 11. CDR3 length: 16 residues. CDR1 is MNHEY and CDR2 is SMNVEV in the germline V gene (reference sequence). CDR3 residues: CASSPRTGPRAGELFF. The CDR3 DNA follows: TGTGCCAGCAGTCCCCGGACAGGGCCCCGCGCCGGGGAGCTGTTTTTT.

The table lists this clone with a few counts. The V and J genes are TRBV4-1 and TRBJ2-2, with TRBD1 matching over 9 bases. The CDR3 contains 20 residues. CDR1 and CDR2 from the germline V gene are MGHRA and YSYEKL. The junction had 12 bases not matched to a gene; V was cut back by 0 bases and J by 1 base. CDR3 in amino acids: CASSQDLKPGQGMNTGELFF. The CDR3 DNA follows: TGCGCCAGCAGCCAAGATCTTAAACCGGGACAGGGCATGAACACCGGGGAGCTGTTTTTT.

The rearrangement links TRBV12-2 to TRBJ1-2; the tabulated D call, TRBD1, remains unverified against the DNA. TRBV12-2 is a documented pseudogene. The CDR3 runs to 17 residues. The CDR3 reads CASRLRTGRVTNYGYTF. The CDR3, as DNA: TGTGCAAGTCGCTTGAGGACGGGCAGGGTAACCAACTATGGCTACACCTTC.

This chain connects TRBV19 to TRBJ1-3; D not certain. This CDR3 is built from 17 residues. Germline lookup yields CDR1 LNHDA and CDR2 SQIVND (reference sequence). Trimming shortened V by 7 bases and J by 0 bases, and 19 bases separated the two germline ends. CDR3 nucleotides: TGTGCCAGTACCTCGCAACCTCAGTCTTTCTCTGGAAACACCATATATTTT. Encoded protein: CASTSQPQSFSGNTIYF.

This clone was counted once. The J gene is TRBJ1-2, the V gene TRBV6-4; 9 nucleotides align to TRBD1. Germline V gene lookup returns CDR1 MRHNA and CDR2 SNTAGT. The trim removed 4 bases at V and 5 bases at J, leaving 11 bases unmatched. The CDR3 has 16 residues. CDR3 sequence reads: CASSAEGTGPTYGYTF. The CDR3 nucleotides read TGTGCCAGCAGTGCAGAGGGGACAGGGCCAACATATGGCTACACCTTC.

The V and J genes are TRBV12-3 or TRBV12-4 and TRBJ2-5; D is possibly TRBD2 (5 bases). The CDR3 is 11 residues long. V dropped 7 bases and J dropped 9 bases, with 12 bases sitting between them. The CDR3 DNA sequence: TGTGCCAGCACCCCCGGCGGGCCCCAGTACTTC. It is translated as CASTPGGPQYF.

The chain joins TRBV7-2 to TRBJ1-1; D unclear. The length of the CDR3 is 14 residues. V dropped 4 bases and J dropped 1 base, with 10 bases sitting between them. CDR1 is SGHTA and CDR2 is FQGNSA in the germline V gene. As DNA, the CDR3 is TGTGCCAGCAGCTGGGGAGGGCCGAACACTGAAGCTTTCTTT. It encodes CASSWGGPNTEAFF.

The V call is TRBV18, the J call TRBJ2-5, with 10 bases identical to TRBD2. Germline lookup yields CDR1 KGHSH and CDR2 LQKENI. CDR3 length: 17 residues. V gave up 3 bases and J gave up 5 bases; unmatched junction bases: 12. As DNA, the CDR3 is TGTGCCAGCTCACCGGCCCTAGCGGGGGCCGGGGAGGAGACCCAGTACTTC. Its translation: CASSPALAGAGEETQYF.

The genes are TRBV4-1 and TRBJ2-7; 9 bases line up with TRBD1. The CDR3 length is 13 residues. V was pared by 4 bases and J by 5 bases, with 3 bases of the junction left unmatched. Germline V lookup: CDR1 MGHRA, CDR2 YSYEKL. CDR3 in DNA: TGCGCCAGCAGCCTAAGGACAGGGGACGAGCAGTACTTC. Its protein product is CASSLRTGDEQYF.

The gene calls are TRBV28 and TRBJ2-7; 9 nucleotides line up with TRBD2. The length of the CDR3 is 14 residues. CDR1 is MDHEN and CDR2 is SYDVKM in the germline V gene. The V gene end was trimmed by 5 bases and the J gene end by 4 bases; junction bases not matched to a gene: 6. The CDR3 DNA is TGTGCCAGCAGTAATCCGGGACTAGCTTACGAGCAGTACTTC. Translation gives CASSNPGLAYEQYF.

V usage is TRBV9 and J usage is TRBJ2-2; 14 bases are a match to TRBD2. The V gene end was trimmed by 4 bases and the J gene end by 4 bases; junction bases not matched to a gene: 6. This CDR3 region has 17 residues. The germline V gene encodes CDR1 SGDLS and CDR2 YYNGEE. CDR3: CASSTGTSGRGTGELFF. The CDR3 DNA reads TGTGCCAGCAGCACAGGGACTAGCGGGAGAGGCACCGGGGAGCTGTTTTTT.

The chain is built from TRBV19 and TRBJ2-1; D is possibly TRBD2 (6 bases). CDR1 LNHDA and CDR2 SQIVND come from the germline V gene (reference sequence). The length of the CDR3 is 13 residues. V was trimmed by 5 bases and J by 7 bases, leaving 12 bases between them. CDR3 amino acids: CASSARLGNEQFF. As DNA, the CDR3 is TGTGCCAGTAGTGCCCGACTAGGAAATGAGCAGTTCTTC. Filled out from reference TRBV19 and TRBJ2-1, the complete variable domain reads DGGITQSPKYLFRKEGQNVTLSCEQNLNHDAMYWYRQDPGQGLRLIYYSQIVNDFQKGDIAEGYSVSREKKESFPLTVTSAQKNPTAFYLCASSARLGNEQFFGPGTRLTVL.

Regarding this clone: This CDR3 is also generated by other DNA sequences in the sample. The CDR3 protein is CASSILGAANTGELFF. The CDR3 DNA sequence: TGTGCCAGTAGTATTTTAGGGGCGGCGAACACCGGGGAGCTGTTTTTT. The J gene is TRBJ2-2, the V gene TRBV19; D possibly corresponds to TRBD1 (5 bases). Trimming stripped 3 bases from V and 0 bases from J, with 11 bases between. Germline CDR1 is LNHDA and CDR2 is SQIVND (reference sequence). This CDR3 region has 16 residues. Full variable domain (remainder filled in from reference TRBV19 and TRBJ2-2): DGGITQSPKYLFRKEGQNVTLSCEQNLNHDAMYWYRQDPGQGLRLIYYSQIVNDFQKGDIAEGYSVSREKKESFPLTVTSAQKNPTAFYLCASSILGAANTGELFFGEGSRLTVL.

This sequence joins TRBV20-1 and TRBJ2-3, with 13 bases fitting TRBD2. After removal of 3 bases from V and 2 bases from J, the junction contained 8 bases not matched to a gene. The CDR3 is 17 residues long. CDR1 and CDR2 from the germline V gene are DFQATT and SNEGSKA (reference sequence). CDR3 region: CSASPGTSGANTDTQYF. The CDR3 nucleotides read TGCAGTGCTAGTCCCGGGACTAGCGGGGCAAACACAGATACGCAGTATTTT.

The rearrangement uses TRBV19 and TRBJ1-5, with 9 bases identical to TRBD1. Germline values: CDR1 LNHDA, CDR2 SQIVND (reference sequence). V trimming: 5 bases; J trimming: 2 bases; junction bases outside the gene matches: 10. The CDR3 spans 17 residues. CDR3 sequence reads: CASSLLETGGGNQPQHF. The CDR3 DNA reads TGTGCCAGTAGTCTACTGGAGACAGGGGGGGGCAATCAGCCCCAGCATTTT.

The CDR3 nucleotides are TGTGCCATCAGGGATAGACAGGGTTGGGATGAGCAGTTCTTC. This codes for CAIRDRQGWDEQFF. V is TRBV10-3 and J is TRBJ2-1, with 7 bases that match TRBD1. The CDR3 runs to 14 residues. The germline V gene encodes CDR1 ENHRY and CDR2 SYGVKD. J gave up 8 bases and V 6 bases, and 10 bases lay outside the gene matches.